The present T cell receptor beta chain was sequenced within a study of blood T cell repertoires in COVID-19. Overall study: PBMCs, B-cell-depleted T cells, or T cells provided the cDNA or gDNA that made up the material.

Germline lookup yields CDR1 SGHTA and CDR2 FQGNSA. The V gene lost 5 bases and the J gene lost 8 bases, with 9 bases spanning the gap. The CDR3 runs 12 residues. Per the original methods: Amplifying reference gene primers gave estimates of nucleated cell counts. The assay was immunoSEQ multiplex PCR, and TCRdb's table has in-frame clones only and misses some. V, J and clone size are taken as reported in that table, and D and trimming were inferred from the DNA itself. The data contain 25,000 to 30,000 clones, about 89% of them singletons. The TCR comes from a man between 65 and 85 years old with active COVID-19. This chain links TRBV7-2 with TRBJ1-4; D uncertain. Sequences were obtained from peripheral blood. CDR3 protein: CASSQKSEKLFF. CDR3 nucleotide sequence: TGTGCCAGCAGCCAAAAAAGCGAAAAACTGTTTTTT.